By sample share, the clone carrying this TCR beta chain is medium-sized. The data were taken from a study of T cells in localized non-small cell lung cancer. The repertoire was sequenced with immunoSEQ multiplex PCR; TCRdb's copy has only in-frame clones and lacks some. Of roughly 3,000 clones in the sample, approximately 21% are singletons; the top ten hold roughly 5%. This CDR3 is built from 13 residues. Trimming pared 10 bases from V and 6 bases from J, leaving 18 bases between. The germline V gene has CDR1 MNHGY and CDR2 SAAAGT. The chain recombines TRBV6-8 with TRBJ1-2, with D tentatively TRBD1 (5 bases). The sequence came from a female donor at least 60 years old with stage II lung adenocarcinoma. Sequenced here: lung tumor tissue, sampled before any cancer treatment. The CDR3 DNA reads as TGTGCCACCCGAAGCGACAGAATTGATGGCTACACCTTC. As protein: CATRSDRIDGYTF.